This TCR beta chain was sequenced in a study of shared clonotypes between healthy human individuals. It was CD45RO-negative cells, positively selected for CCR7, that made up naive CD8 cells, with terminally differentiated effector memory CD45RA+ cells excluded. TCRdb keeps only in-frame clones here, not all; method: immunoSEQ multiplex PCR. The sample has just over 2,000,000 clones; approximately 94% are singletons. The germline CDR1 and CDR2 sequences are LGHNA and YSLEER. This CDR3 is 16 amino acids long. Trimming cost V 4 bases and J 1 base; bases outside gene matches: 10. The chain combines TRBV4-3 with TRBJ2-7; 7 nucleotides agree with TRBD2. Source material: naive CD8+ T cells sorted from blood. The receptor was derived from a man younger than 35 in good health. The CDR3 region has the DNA TGCGCCAGCAGCCGCAGCGGGGAAACATATTCCTACGAGCAGTACTTC. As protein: CASSRSGETYSYEQYF.